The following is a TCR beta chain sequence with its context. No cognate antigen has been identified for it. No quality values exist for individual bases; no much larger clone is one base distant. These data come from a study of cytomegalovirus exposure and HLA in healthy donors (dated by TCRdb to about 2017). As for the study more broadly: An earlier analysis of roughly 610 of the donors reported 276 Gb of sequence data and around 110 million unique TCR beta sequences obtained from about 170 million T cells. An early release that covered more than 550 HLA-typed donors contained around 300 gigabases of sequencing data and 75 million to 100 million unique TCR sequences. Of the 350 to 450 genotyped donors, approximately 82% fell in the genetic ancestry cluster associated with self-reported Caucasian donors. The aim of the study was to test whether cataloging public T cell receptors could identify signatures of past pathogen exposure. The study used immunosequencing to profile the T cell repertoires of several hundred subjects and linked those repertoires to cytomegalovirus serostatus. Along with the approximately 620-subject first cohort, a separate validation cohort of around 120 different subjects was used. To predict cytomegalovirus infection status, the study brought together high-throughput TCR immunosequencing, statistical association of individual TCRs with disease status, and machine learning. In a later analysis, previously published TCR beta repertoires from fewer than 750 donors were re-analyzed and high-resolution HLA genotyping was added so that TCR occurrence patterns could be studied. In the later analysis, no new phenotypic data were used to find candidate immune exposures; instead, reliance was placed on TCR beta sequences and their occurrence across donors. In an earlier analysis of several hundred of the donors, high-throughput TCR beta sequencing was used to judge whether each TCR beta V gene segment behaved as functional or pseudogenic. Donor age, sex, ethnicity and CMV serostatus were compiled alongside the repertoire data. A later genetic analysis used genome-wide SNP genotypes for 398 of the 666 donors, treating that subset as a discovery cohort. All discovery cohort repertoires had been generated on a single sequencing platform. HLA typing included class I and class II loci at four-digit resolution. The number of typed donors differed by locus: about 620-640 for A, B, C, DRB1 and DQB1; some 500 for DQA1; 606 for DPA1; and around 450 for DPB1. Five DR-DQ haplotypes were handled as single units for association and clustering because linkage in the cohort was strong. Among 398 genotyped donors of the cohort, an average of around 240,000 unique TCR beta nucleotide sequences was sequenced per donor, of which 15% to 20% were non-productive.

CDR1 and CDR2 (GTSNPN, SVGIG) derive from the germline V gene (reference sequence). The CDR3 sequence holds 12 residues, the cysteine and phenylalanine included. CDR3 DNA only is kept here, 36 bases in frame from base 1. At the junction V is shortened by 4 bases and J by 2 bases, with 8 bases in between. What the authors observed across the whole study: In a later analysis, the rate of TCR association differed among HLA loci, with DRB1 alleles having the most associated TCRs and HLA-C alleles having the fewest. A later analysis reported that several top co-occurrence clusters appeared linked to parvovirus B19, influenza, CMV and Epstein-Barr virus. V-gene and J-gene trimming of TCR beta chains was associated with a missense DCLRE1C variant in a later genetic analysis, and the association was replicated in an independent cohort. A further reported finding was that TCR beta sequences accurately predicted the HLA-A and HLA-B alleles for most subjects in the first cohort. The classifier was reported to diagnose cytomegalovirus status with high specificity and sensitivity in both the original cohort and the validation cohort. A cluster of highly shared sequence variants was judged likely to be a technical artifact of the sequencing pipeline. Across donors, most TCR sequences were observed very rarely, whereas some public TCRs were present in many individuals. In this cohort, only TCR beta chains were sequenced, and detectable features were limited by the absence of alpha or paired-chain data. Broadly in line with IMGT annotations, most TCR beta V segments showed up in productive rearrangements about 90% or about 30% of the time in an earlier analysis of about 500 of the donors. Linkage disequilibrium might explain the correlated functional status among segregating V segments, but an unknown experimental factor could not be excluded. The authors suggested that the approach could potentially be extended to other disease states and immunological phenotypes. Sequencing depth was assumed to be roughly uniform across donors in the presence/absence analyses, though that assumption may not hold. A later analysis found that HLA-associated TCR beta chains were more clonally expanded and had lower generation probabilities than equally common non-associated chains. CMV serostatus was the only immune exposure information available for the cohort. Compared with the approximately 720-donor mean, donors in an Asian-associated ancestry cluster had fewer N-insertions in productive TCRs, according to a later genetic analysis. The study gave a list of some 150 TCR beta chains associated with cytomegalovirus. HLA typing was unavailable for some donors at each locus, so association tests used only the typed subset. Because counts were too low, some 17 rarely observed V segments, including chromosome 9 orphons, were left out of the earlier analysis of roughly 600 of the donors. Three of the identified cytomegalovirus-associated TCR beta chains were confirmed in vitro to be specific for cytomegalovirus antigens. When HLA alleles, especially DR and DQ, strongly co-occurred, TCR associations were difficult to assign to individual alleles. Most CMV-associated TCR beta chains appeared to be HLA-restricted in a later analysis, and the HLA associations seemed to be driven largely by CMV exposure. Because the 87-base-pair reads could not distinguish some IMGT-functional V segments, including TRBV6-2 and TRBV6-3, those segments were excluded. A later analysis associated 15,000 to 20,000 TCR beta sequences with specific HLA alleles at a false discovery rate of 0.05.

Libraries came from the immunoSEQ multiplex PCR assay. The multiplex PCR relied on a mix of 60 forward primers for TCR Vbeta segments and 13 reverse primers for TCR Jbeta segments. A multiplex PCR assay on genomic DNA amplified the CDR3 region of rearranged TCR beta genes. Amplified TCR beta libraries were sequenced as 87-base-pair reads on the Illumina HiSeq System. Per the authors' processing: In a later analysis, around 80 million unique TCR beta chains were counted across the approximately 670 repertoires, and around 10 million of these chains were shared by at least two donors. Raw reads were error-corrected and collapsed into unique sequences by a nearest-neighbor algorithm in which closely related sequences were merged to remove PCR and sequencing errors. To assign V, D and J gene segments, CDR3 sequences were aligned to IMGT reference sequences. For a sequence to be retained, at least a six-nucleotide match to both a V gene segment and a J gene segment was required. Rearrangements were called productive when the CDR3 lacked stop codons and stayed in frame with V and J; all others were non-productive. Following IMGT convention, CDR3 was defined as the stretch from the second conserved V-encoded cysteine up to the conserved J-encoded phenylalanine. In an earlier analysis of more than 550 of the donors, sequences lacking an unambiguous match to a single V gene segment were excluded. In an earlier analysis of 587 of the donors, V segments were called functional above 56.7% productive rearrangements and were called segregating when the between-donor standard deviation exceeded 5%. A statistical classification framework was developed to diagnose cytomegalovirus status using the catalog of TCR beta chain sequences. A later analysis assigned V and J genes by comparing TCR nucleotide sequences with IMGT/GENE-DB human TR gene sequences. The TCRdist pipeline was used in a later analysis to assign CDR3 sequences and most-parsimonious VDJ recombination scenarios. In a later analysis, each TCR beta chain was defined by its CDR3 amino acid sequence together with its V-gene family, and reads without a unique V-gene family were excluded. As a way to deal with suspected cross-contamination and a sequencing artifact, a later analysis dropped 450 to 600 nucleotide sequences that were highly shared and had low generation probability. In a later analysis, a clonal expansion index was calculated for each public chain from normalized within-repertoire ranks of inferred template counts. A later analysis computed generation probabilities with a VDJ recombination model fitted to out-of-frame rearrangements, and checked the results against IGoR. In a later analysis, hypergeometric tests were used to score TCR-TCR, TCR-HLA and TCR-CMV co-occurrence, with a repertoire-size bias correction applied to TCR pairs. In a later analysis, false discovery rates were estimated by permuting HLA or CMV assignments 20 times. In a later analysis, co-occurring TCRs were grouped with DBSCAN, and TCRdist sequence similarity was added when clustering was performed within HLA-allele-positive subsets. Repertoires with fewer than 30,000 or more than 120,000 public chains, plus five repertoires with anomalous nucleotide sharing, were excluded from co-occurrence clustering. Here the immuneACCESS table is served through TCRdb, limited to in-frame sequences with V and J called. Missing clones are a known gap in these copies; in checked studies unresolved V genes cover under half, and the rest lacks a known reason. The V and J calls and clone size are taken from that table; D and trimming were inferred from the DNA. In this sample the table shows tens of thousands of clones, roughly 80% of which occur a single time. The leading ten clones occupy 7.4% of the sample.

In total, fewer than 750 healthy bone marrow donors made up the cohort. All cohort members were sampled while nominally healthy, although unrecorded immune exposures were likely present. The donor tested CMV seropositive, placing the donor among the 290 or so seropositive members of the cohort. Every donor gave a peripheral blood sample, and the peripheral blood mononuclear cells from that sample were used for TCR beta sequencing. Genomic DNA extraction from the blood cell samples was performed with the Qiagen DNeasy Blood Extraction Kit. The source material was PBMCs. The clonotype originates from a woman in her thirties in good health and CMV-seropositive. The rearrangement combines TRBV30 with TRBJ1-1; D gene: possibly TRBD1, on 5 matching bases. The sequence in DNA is TGTGCCTGGAAGGGGATCAACACTGAAGCTTTCTTT. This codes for CAWKGINTEAFF.